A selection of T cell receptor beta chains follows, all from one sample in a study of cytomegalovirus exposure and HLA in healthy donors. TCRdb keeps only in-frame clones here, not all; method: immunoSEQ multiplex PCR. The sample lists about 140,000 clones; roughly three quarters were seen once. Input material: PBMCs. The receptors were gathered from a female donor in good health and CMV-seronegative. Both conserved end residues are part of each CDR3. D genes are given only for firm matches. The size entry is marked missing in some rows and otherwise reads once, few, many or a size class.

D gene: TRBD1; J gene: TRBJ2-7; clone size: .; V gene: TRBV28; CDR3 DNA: TGTGCCAGCAGACAGGGGGCCCACGAGCAGTACTTC; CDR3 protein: CASRQGAHEQYF
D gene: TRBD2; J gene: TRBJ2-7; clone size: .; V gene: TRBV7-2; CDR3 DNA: TGTGCCAGCAGCTTAGGTGCGGGGGGTGCCTACGAGCAGTACTTC; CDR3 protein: CASSLGAGGAYEQYF
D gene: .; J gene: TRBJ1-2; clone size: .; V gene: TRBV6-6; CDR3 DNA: TGTGCCAGCAGTTACTCTGGGGGCGCCTTTTTTGGCTACACCTTC; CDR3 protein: CASSYSGGAFFGYTF
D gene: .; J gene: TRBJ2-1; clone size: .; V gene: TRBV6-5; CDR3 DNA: TGTGCCAGCAGTTACTCGATGTCCCCCGGCGGGGAGCAGTTCTTC; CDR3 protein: CASSYSMSPGGEQFF
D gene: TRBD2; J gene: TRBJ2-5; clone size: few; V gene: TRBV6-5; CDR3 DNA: TGTGCCAGCAGGCCCGGGGGGGCGAAGACCCAGTACTTC; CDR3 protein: CASRPGGAKTQYF
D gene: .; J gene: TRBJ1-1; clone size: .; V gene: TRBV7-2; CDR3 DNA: TGTGCCAGCAGCTTAAGGGAGACGGGGACTGAAGCTTTCTTT; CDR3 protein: CASSLRETGTEAFF
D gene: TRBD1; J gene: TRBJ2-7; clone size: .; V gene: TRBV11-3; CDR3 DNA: TGTGCCAGCAGCTTAGTTATTTCAGGACAGGGGACCTACGAGCAGTACTTC; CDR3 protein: CASSLVISGQGTYEQYF
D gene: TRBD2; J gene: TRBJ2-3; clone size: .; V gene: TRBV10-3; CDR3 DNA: TGTGCCATCAGAGGTAGCGGGGGGGCATCAGATACGCAGTATTTT; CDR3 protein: CAIRGSGGASDTQYF
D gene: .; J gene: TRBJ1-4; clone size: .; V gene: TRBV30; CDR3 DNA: TGTGCCTGGAGCGTGGGGCGGAATGAAAAACTGTTTTTT; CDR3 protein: CAWSVGRNEKLFF
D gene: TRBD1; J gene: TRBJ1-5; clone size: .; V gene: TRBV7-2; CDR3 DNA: TGTGCCAGCAGCTCCGGACAGGGGGTTCGGCCCCAGCATTTT; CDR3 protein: CASSSGQGVRPQHF
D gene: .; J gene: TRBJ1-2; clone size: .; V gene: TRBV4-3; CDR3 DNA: TGCGCCAGCAGCCAAGTCTCGGGGATGAGGGGCTACACCTTC; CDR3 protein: CASSQVSGMRGYTF
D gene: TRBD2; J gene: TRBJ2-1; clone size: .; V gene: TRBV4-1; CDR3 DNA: TGCGCCAGCAGTGGCGGACTAGCGGGAGACAATGAGCAGTTCTTC; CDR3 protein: CASSGGLAGDNEQFF
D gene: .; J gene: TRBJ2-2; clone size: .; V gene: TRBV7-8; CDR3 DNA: TGTGCCAGCAGCTTAGTTGGACAATCGAACACCGGGGAGCTGTTTTTT; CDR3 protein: CASSLVGQSNTGELFF
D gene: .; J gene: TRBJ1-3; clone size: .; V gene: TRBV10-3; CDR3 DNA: TGTGCCATCAGCCCTAACTCTGGAAACACCATATATTTT; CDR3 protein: CAISPNSGNTIYF
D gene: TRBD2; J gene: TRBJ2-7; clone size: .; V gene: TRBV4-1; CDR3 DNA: TGCGCCAGCAGCCAAGCTAGCGGGGCCTCCTACGAGCAGTACTTC; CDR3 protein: CASSQASGASYEQYF
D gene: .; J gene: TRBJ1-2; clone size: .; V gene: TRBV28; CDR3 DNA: TGTGCCAGCGGGCAGATCTATGGCTACACCTTC; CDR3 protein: CASGQIYGYTF
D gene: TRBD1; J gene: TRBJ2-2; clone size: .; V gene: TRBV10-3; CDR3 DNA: TGTGCCATCAGTGAGTCTGGGACAGGGCTGGGCGCCGGGGAGCTGTTTTTT; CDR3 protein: CAISESGTGLGAGELFF
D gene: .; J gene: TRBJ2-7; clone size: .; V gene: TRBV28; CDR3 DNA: TGTGCCAGCCGCAGGACATCCTCCTACGAGCAGTACTTC; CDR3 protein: CASRRTSSYEQYF
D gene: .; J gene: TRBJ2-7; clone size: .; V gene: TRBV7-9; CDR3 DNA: TGTGCCAGCAGCTTAGTGATCGGGGGAGTTCGCTCCTACGAGCAGTACTTC; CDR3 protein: CASSLVIGGVRSYEQYF
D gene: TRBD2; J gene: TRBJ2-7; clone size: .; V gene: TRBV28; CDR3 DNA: TGTGCCAGCAGTTCTCCAGGACTAGCGGGCTACGAGCAGTACTTC; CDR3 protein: CASSSPGLAGYEQYF
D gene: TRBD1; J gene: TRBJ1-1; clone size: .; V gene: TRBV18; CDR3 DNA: TGTGCCAGCTCACCCCCCGACAGGGTGAACACTGAAGCTTTCTTT; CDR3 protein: CASSPPDRVNTEAFF
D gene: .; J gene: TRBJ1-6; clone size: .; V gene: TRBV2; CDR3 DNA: TGTGCCAGCACTAGCAGGAATTCACCCCTCCACTTT; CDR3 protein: CASTSRNSPLHF
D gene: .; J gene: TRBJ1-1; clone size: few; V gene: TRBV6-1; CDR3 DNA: TGTGCCAGCAGCCTTTCCCTGACTGAAGCTTTCTTT; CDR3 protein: CASSLSLTEAFF
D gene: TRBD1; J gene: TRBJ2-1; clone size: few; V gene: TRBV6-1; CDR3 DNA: TGTGCCAGCAGTGAGGGGGGACAGGAATTCTTC; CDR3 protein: CASSEGGQEFF
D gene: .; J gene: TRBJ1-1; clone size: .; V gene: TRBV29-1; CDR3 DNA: TGCAGCGTTGTCTTTACCTACTTAGAAGCTTTCTTT; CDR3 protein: CSVVFTYLEAFF
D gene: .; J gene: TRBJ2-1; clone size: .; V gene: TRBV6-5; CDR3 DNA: TGTGCCAGCAGTTACCGGGGGAGCTCCTACAATGAGCAGTTCTTC; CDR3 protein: CASSYRGSSYNEQFF
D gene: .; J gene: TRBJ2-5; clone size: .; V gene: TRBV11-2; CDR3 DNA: TGTGCCAGCAGCTTAGATCGGGAGACCCAGTACTTC; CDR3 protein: CASSLDRETQYF
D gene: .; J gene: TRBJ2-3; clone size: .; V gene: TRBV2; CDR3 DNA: TGTGCCAGCAGCGACCCACTAGTTGGGCAGGATACGCAGTATTTT; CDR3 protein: CASSDPLVGQDTQYF
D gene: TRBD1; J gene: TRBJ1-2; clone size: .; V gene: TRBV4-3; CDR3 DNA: TGCGCCAGCAGCCATCTTACAGGGGGGGGCTACACCTTC; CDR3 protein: CASSHLTGGGYTF
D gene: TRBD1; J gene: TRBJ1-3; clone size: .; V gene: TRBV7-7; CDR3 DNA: TGTGCTAGCAGCGAGGGACAGGGGAACACCATATATTTT; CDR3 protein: CASSEGQGNTIYF
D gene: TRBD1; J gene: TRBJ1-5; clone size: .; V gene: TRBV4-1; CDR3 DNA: TGCGCCAGCAGCCAAGGGCCGGGACAGGGGTCGTTTTCGCCCCAGCATTTT; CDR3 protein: CASSQGPGQGSFSPQHF
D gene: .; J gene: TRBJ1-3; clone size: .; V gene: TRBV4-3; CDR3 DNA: TGCGCCAGCAGCCAAGATCTCTCGAGGACTGGAAACACCATATATTTT; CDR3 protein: CASSQDLSRTGNTIYF
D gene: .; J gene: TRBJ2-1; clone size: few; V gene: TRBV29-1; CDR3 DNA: TGCAGCGTTGGGGGAGACAATGAGCAGTTCTTC; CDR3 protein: CSVGGDNEQFF
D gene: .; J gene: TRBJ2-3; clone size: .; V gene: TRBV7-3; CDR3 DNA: TGTGCCAGCAGCCGGGACACTCCCACAGATACGCAGTATTTT; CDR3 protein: CASSRDTPTDTQYF
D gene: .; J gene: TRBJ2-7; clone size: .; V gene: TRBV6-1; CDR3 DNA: TGTGCCAGCAGAGACTCGGGACATAGCTACGAGCAGTACTTC; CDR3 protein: CASRDSGHSYEQYF
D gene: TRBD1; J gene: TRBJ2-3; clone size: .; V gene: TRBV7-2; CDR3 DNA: TGTGCCAGCAGCTTGTCGGGACAGGGGACAGATACGCAGTATTTT; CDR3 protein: CASSLSGQGTDTQYF
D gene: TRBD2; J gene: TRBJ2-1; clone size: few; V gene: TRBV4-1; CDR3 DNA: TGCGCCAGCAGCCAAGTCGCGAGCGGGGCTTACAATGAGCAGTTCTTC; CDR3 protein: CASSQVASGAYNEQFF
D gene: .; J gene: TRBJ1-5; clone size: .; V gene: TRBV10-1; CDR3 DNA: TGCGCCCGCAGACAGGTTTACAATCAGCCCCAGCATTTT; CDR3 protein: CARRQVYNQPQHF
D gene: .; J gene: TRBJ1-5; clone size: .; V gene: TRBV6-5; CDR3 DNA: TGTGCCAGCAGTTACGTCCTGAATCAGCCCCAGCATTTT; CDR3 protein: CASSYVLNQPQHF
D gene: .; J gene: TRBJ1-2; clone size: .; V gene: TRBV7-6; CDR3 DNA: TGTGCCAGCAGCTTAGGGGCCACCCATAACTATGGCTACACCTTC; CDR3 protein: CASSLGATHNYGYTF
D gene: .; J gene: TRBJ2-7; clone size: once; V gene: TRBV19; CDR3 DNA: TGTGCCAGTAGTATCACAGGGAATGTGGGCGAGCAGTACTTC; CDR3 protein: CASSITGNVGEQYF
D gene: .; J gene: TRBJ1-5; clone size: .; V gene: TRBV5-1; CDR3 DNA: TGCGCCAGCAGCTTGGGGTCAGGGGCCAGCAATCAGCCCCAGCATTTT; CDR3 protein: CASSLGSGASNQPQHF
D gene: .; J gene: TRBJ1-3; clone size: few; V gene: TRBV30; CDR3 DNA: TGTGCCTGGAGTGTACAGGGAAACACCATATATTTT; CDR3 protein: CAWSVQGNTIYF
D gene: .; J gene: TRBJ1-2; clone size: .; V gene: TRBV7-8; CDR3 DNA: TGTGCCAGCAGCGTCCTCAGGGGTGGCTACACCTTC; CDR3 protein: CASSVLRGGYTF
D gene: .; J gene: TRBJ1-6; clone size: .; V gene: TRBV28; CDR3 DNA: TGTGCCAGCAGTCCCCCGGACAGTCCAGGGTCACCCCTCCACTTT; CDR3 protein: CASSPPDSPGSPLHF
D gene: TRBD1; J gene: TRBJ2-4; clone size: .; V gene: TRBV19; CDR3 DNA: TGTGCCAGTAAACCTGGACAGGGAACCATTCAGTACTTC; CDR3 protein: CASKPGQGTIQYF
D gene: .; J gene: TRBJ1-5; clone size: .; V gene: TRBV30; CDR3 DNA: TGTGCCTGGAGCCCCGACCATCTGAGGGATCAGCCCCAGCATTTT; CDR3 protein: CAWSPDHLRDQPQHF
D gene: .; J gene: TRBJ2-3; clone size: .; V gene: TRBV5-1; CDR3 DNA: TGCGCCAGCAGCTTGACTGCAGATACGCAGTATTTT; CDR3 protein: CASSLTADTQYF
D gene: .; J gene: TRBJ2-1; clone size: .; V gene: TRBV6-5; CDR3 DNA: TGTGCCAGCAGTTACTCAAAGCGGGCCCACAATGAGCAGTTCTTC; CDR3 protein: CASSYSKRAHNEQFF
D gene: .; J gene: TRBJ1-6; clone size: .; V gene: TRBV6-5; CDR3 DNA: TGTGCCAGCACATTAGGCGGGGGTTCACCCCTCCACTTT; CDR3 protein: CASTLGGGSPLHF
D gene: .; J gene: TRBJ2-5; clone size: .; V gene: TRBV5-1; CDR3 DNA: TGCGCCAGCAGCTTGGGACAGGTCGTCCAAGAGACCCAGTACTTC; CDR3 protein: CASSLGQVVQETQYF
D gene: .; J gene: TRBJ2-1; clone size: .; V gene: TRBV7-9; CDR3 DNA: TGTGCCAGCAGCTTCGGGACAAGCATTTACAATGAGCAGTTCTTC; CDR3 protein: CASSFGTSIYNEQFF
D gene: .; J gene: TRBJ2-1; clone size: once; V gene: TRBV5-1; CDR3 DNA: TGCGCCAGCTACACCGATCCTTACAATGAGCAGTTCTTC; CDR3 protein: CASYTDPYNEQFF
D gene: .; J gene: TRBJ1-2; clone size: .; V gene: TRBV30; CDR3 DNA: TGTGCCTGGAGCGGGTATGGCTACACCTTC; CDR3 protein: CAWSGYGYTF